These T cell receptor beta chains were read from a single sample in a study of blood T cell repertoires in COVID-19. Measured with immunoSEQ multiplex PCR; TCRdb has only the in-frame clones, and not every one. This table holds about 110,000 clones, roughly 85% found once. The sequenced sample was peripheral blood. These receptors were obtained from a human donor in a cohort sampled during active COVID-19. The CDR3 runs from the conserved cysteine through the conserved F or W. A D gene is named only where the DNA matches it firmly. Clone size is not always given. Where it is, it says once, few, many or a class for expanded clones.

abundance	v_gene	d_gene	j_gene	CDR3nt	CDR3aa
-	TRBV5-1	-	TRBJ2-7	TGCGCCAGCAGCTTGTCAGGGTTCTACGAGCAGTACTTC	CASSLSGFYEQYF
-	TRBV10-2	-	TRBJ1-1	TGCGCCAGCAGCCATAAGCCCCCACAGGGGAACACTGAAGCTTTCTTT	CASSHKPPQGNTEAFF
once	TRBV6-4	-	TRBJ1-2	TGTGCCAGCAGTGACCAGGGTCAGGGTACAGGTGGCTACACCTTC	CASSDQGQGTGGYTF
-	TRBV10-1	-	TRBJ2-1	TGCGCCAGCAGTGAAGGAGGGTTGGGGTCCTACAATGAGCAGTTCTTC	CASSEGGLGSYNEQFF
-	TRBV6-5	-	TRBJ2-7	TGTCCTAGGAGGGTAGGCGAGCAGTACTTC	CPRRVGEQYF
-	TRBV3-1/TRBV3-2	TRBD2	TRBJ2-1	TGTGCCAGCAGCCCCGGGACTAGCGGGGGGAAGTTCTTC	CASSPGTSGGKFF
-	TRBV9	TRBD2	TRBJ2-1	TGTGCCAGCAGCGCCGGGAGCGGGGATTACAATGAGCAGTTCTTC	CASSAGSGDYNEQFF
-	TRBV9	TRBD2	TRBJ2-5	TGTGCCAGCAGCCCAACCGGGACTAAAGAGACCCAGTACTTC	CASSPTGTKETQYF
-	TRBV5-1	TRBD2	TRBJ2-1	TGCGCCAGCAGCCTCCAAGGGACTAGCGGTATCAATGAGCAGTTCTTC	CASSLQGTSGINEQFF
-	TRBV6-1	TRBD1	TRBJ1-1	TGTGCCAGCAGTGATATCTATATTGGGACAGGGGTTACTGAAGCTTTCTTT	CASSDIYIGTGVTEAFF